This T cell receptor (beta chain) was sequenced in a study of T cell responses to AZD1222 COVID-19 vaccine. Looking at the study overall: Second-dose intervals of approximately 4 or approximately 12 weeks were pooled.

Notes on the study in general: In a largely white British group with more females than males, clonal diversity was possibly underestimated. All repertoire sampling was performed exclusively after the peak T cell response.

The table came from immunoSEQ multiplex PCR; TCRdb's copy has only in-frame clones and leaves some out. The sample includes 99,000 or so clones, roughly 90% seen only once; the top ten take 2% to 3%. The CDR3 length is 16 residues. Germline loops: CDR1 SGHRS, CDR2 YFSETQ. Trimming took 4 bases from V and 7 from J, leaving 24 bases between them. As to this clone: Its antigen is unknown.

The rearrangement uses TRBV5-1 and TRBJ2-7; maybe TRBD2 (7 bases). The clonotype was recovered from an adult in good health. The sequenced sample was peripheral blood, obtained on day 0 of AZD1222 vaccination. The CDR3 DNA sequence: TGCGCCAGCAGCCGAGGGCCGGGGGGCATGTATGGTGAGCAGTACTTC. Translating it yields CASSRGPGGMYGEQYF. Using reference TRBV5-1 and TRBJ2-7 for the parts outside the CDR3, the full variable domain is KAGVTQTPRYLIKTRGQQVTLSCSPISGHRSVSWYQQTPGQGLQFLFEYFSETQRNKGNFPGRFSGRQFSNSRSEMNVSTLELGDSALYLCASSRGPGGMYGEQYFGPGTRLTVT.